This T cell receptor (beta chain) derives from a study of Ad26.COV2.S vaccination and SARS-CoV-2 variants. V trimming: 3 bases; J trimming: 8 bases; junction bases outside the gene matches: 13. Germline V CDR1 and CDR2: SGHTA, FQGNSA. The CDR3 loop spans 17 amino acids. Documented treatment: 15 to 20 received Ad26.COV2.S at low or high dose, single or two shots; several received placebo; per-sample allocation not given. Sampling was done on day 63 after the first vaccine or placebo injection. Sequencing was performed with immunoSEQ multiplex PCR; in TCRdb, only in-frame clones are kept and a portion is missing. This sample has roughly 350,000 clones, with 75% to 90% found just once.

V usage is TRBV7-2 and J usage is TRBJ2-1, with TRBD2 matching over 10 bases. The input for sequencing was peripheral blood, taken in a trial of Ad26.COV2.S vaccine versus placebo. The clonotype originates from a person between 18 and 65 years old who received the Ad26.COV2.S COVID-19 vaccine or a placebo. The CDR3, as DNA: TGTGCCAGCAGCTTCCAATCTAGCGGGAGTTTGGACGATGAGCAGTTCTTC. Its translation: CASSFQSSGSLDDEQFF. Complete variable domain (other parts from reference TRBV7-2 and TRBJ2-1): GAGVSQSPSNKVTEKGKDVELRCDPISGHTALYWYRQSLGQGLEFLIYFQGNSAPDKSGLPSDRFSAERTGGSVSTLTIQRTQQEDSAVYLCASSFQSSGSLDDEQFFGPGTRLTVL.